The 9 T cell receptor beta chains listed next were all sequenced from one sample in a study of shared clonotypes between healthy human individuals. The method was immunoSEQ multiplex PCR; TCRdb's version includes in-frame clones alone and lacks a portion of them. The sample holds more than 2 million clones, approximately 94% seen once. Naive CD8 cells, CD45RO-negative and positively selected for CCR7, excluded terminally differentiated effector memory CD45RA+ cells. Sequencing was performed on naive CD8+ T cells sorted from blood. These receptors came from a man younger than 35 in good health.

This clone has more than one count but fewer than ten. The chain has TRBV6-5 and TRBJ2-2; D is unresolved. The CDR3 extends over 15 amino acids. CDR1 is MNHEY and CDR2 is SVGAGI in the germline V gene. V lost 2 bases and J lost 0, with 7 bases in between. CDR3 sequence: CASSYGNPNTGELFF. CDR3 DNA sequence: TGTGCCAGCAGTTACGGAAATCCGAACACCGGGGAGCTGTTTTTT.

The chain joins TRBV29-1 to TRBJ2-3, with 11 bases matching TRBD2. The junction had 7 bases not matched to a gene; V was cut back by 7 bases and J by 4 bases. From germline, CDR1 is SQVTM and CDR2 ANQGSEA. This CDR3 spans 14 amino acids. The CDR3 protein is CSAEEGLAADTQYF. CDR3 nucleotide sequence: TGCAGCGCCGAAGAGGGACTAGCGGCAGATACGCAGTATTTT.

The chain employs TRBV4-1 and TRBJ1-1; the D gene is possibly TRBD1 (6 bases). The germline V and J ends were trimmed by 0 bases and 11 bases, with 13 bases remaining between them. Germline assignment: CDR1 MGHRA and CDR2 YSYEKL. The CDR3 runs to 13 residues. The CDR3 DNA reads TGCGCCAGCAGCCAAGATCAAGGGGGGGCGGCTTTCTTT. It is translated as CASSQDQGGAAFF.

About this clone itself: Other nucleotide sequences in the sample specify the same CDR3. Here the CDR3 DNA reads TGTGCCAGCAGTTTATCGGGGGTATCCTACGAGCAGTACTTC. Protein: CASSLSGVSYEQYF. This chain uses TRBV27 with TRBJ2-7, with D perhaps given as TRBD1 or TRBD2 (5 bases each). The germline V gene has CDR1 MNHEY and CDR2 SMNVEV (reference sequence). This CDR3 is built from 14 residues. Trimming took off 0 bases at V and 1 base at J, with 7 bases between the two ends.

In nucleotides, the CDR3 is TGTGCCTGGGGGTTGGGGGACAATGAGCAGTTCTTC. It specifies CAWGLGDNEQFF. The chain has TRBV30 and TRBJ2-1; the D call may be TRBD1 or TRBD2 (5 bases each). Germline V lookup: CDR1 GTSNPN, CDR2 SVGIG (reference sequence). CDR3 length: 12 amino acids. Trimming shortened V by 5 bases and J by 5 bases, and 10 bases separated the two germline ends.

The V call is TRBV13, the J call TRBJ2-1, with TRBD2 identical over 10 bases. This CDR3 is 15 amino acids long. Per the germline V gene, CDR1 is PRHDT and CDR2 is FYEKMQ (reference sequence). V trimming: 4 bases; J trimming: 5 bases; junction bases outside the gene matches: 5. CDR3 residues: CASSSGLALNNEQFF. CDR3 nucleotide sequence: TGTGCCAGCAGCTCGGGACTAGCGCTGAACAATGAGCAGTTCTTC.

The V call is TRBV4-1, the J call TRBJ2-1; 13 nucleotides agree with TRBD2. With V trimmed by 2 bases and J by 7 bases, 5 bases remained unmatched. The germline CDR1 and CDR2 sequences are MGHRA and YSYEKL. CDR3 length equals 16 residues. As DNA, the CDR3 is TGCGCCAGCAGCCAATCGGGACTAGCGGGATCTAATGAGCAGTTCTTC. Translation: CASSQSGLAGSNEQFF.

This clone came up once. For the CDR3, the DNA is TGTGCCAGCGGCCTCACTGATCAGCCCCAGCATTTT. Translation gives CASGLTDQPQHF. This chain uses TRBV27 with TRBJ1-5, with D hard to call. Germline V gene data show CDR1 as MNHEY and CDR2 as SMNVEV (reference sequence). Trimming shortened V by 8 bases and J by 5 bases, and 10 bases separated the two germline ends. This CDR3 has 12 amino acids.

The CDR3 loop is CASSEIPGYAEDYTF. The CDR3 coding sequence is TGTGCCAGCAGTGAGATCCCAGGGTATGCGGAGGATTACACCTTC. The chain links TRBV2 to TRBJ1-2; perhaps TRBD1 as D (5 bases). Trimming pared 3 bases from V and 11 bases from J, leaving 22 bases between. Germline V gives CDR1 SNHLY, CDR2 FYNNEI. CDR3 length: 15 amino acids.